This TCR beta chain was sequenced during a study of T cells in Graves' hyperthyroidism and ophthalmopathy (dated by TCRdb to the late 2010s). Looking at the study overall: Peripheral blood samples were taken at initial diagnosis, before any treatment was given. A discovery cohort of about a hundred patients, approximately 44 with Graves' ophthalmopathy and 55 to 65 with stable Graves' hyperthyroidism, was used to find distinguishing TCR V-J signatures. Prospective prediction of ophthalmopathy was tested in an independent validation cohort of some 20 hyperthyroidism patients and 17 patients who later progressed to ophthalmopathy. For training and testing, the 100 or so patients in the discovery cohort were randomly divided in a 7:3 ratio. In several Graves' hyperthyroidism patients, the study also compared T-cell repertoires from thyroid tissue with T-cell repertoires from blood. After sampling, hyperthyroidism patients received methimazole starting at 30 mg daily, and ophthalmopathy patients received high-dose intravenous methylprednisolone. The paper reports TCR Vbeta CDR3 sequencing of some 140 peripheral blood samples: 43 ophthalmopathy, roughly 80 hyperthyroidism and 17 progressor patients. What the authors observed across the whole study: Ophthalmopathy was separated from stable hyperthyroidism by a 13 V-J signature model, with about 88% sensitivity and about 81% specificity obtained in cross-validation and 80%/75% obtained in testing. Sample size was not statistically predetermined, and investigators were not blinded to group allocation. In validation, the model predicted progression to ophthalmopathy with about 71% sensitivity and 72.22% specificity, a median of about 6 months before onset. Most expanded thyroid clonotypes (frequency above 0.001) were also detected in blood, a finding suggesting that blood repertoires may reflect thyroid immune responses.

The CDR3 holds 13 amino acids from the cysteine to the phenylalanine. Only the CDR3 region is kept as DNA, spanning 39 bases read in frame from base 1. V was cut back by 7 bases and J by 0 bases, leaving a gap of 7 bases between them. Per the germline V gene, MNHNS is the CDR1 and SASEGT is the CDR2. Amplification of TCR beta CDR3 regions was carried out from RNA transcripts. For the first round of RT-PCR on the TCR CDR3, the HTBI primer set was used together with the Qiagen OneStep RT-PCR kit. Libraries were constructed in a second round of multiplex PCR, after which size selection and purification were carried out. Paired-end sequencing of the libraries was performed with 100 bp reads on an Illumina HiSeq2000. Concerning the study's data processing: Raw data were processed with SOAPnuke, discarding reads with adapters, uncalled bases, mean Phred below 15, or no exact constant-primer or identifier match. High-quality paired reads were merged with COPE v1.2.5, and unique nucleotide sequences were defined as clonotypes. MiTCR v1.1 was used to align the clonotypes against IMGT TRBV, TRBD and TRBJ reference segments. Only V-J combinations with frequency above 0.0001, covering 99.2% of repertoires, were analysed. The TCS score was defined as F50 (clonal expansion) divided by E x V (chaos), with BLOSUM62-based TCRdist calculated between CDR3 peptides within each V-J. Welch's t-statistics and random forest reduced around 510 V-J features to 10 to 15, which were used in a naive Bayes classifier (R e1071). Through fastp at Q25 and MiXCR, TCRdb rebuilt clones from the public reads, retaining in-frame beta chains. Every CDR3 protein is listed once, alongside the most common genes and DNA of its rows. For this entry, the V and J calls and clone size follow TCRdb and not the study's own pipeline. This sample comprises about 290,000 distinct CDR3 sequences, roughly 13% of them detected only once. Of the sample, 7.8% is held by the ten largest clones.

Hyperthyroidism patients were newly diagnosed, with disease duration under 2 months, and aged 18 to 65 years. The study excluded patients with uncontrolled infections, other autoimmune diseases, pregnancy or lactation. Diagnoses relied on clinical symptoms, serum thyroxine and TRAb, thyroid ultrasound and orbital computed tomography. Blood from progressor patients was collected at the time of first diagnosis with hyperthyroidism, before any ophthalmopathy symptoms had appeared. PBMCs were separated from 10 ml of fresh peripheral blood using Ficoll-Paque density gradient centrifugation. Progressor patients were defined as those initially diagnosed with Graves' hyperthyroidism in whom ophthalmopathy developed during follow-up. Total RNA was extracted with Trizol reagent, and quality was checked on an Agilent 2100 Bioanalyzer. The sample holds many counts of this clonotype. This receptor's antigen is unknown. The sample holds no much larger clone one base away, and base qualities are not on file.

This receptor was identified in a woman in her 30s with Graves' hyperthyroidism that later progressed to Graves' ophthalmopathy. Recombination linked TRBV6-1 to TRBJ1-3; the D gene cannot be named for sure. Specimen: blood. CDR3 region: CASTKLSGNTIYF. The DNA reads TGTGCCAGCACCAAACTCTCTGGAAACACCATATATTTT.